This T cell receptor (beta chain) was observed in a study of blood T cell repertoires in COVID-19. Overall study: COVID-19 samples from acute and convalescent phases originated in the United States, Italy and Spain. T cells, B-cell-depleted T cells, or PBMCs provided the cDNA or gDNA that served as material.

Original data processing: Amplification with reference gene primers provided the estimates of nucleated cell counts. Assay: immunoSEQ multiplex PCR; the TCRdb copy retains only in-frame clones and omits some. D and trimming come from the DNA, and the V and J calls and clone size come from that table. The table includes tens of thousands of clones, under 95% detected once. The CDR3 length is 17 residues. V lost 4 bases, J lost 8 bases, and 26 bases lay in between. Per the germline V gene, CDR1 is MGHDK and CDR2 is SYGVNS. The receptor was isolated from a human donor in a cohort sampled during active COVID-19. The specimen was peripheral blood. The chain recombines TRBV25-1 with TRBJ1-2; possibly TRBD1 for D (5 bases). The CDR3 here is CASSAAGGGRSLLGYTF. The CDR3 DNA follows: TGTGCCAGCAGTGCGGCGGGGGGAGGGCGCTCCCTATTAGGCTACACCTTC.